This TCR beta chain emerged from a study of blood T cell repertoires in COVID-19. Study information: Sites in the United States, Italy and Spain provided acute and convalescent COVID-19 samples. Nucleic acid was either cDNA or gDNA, and it came from T cells, B-cell-depleted T cells, or PBMCs.

Methods used by the authors: Amplification of reference gene primers was used by the study to estimate nucleated cell counts. Data came from immunoSEQ multiplex PCR; TCRdb stores just in-frame clones and leaves some out. V, J and clone size reflect that table, while D and trimming were determined from the DNA. Of roughly 43,000 clones listed, 75% to 90% are singletons. CDR3 length: 14 residues. Germline CDR1 reads SGHTA; CDR2 reads FQGNSA. Trimming removed 1 base at V and 8 bases at J, with 12 bases between. The sample comprised peripheral blood. The origin of this receptor is a man in his sixties with active COVID-19. The chain recombines TRBV7-2 with TRBJ2-1, with D possibly TRBD2 on 5 matching bases. CDR3 loop: CASSLGTTIHEQFF. The CDR3 DNA sequence: TGTGCCAGCAGCTTAGGTACGACTATCCATGAGCAGTTCTTC.